These 14 T cell receptor beta chains were sequenced from one sample in a study of blood T cell repertoires in COVID-19. Only in-frame clones appear in the TCRdb table, and some are missing; sequencing was by immunoSEQ multiplex PCR. This table has about 100,000 clones, roughly 79% appearing once. The sample was peripheral blood. These receptors came from a man in his 70s with active or convalescent COVID-19.

The V and J genes are TRBV4-2 and TRBJ2-2, with 8 bases that match TRBD2. The CDR3 contains 14 residues. CDR1 is LGHNA, CDR2 YNFKEQ, per germline. The J segment lost 4 bases and the V segment lost 10 bases, leaving 8 bases of the junction unmatched. CDR3 nucleotides: TGTGCCACAAACATAGCGGGGACCACCGGGGAGCTGTTTTTT. The encoded protein is CATNIAGTTGELFF.

The chain has TRBV11-1 and TRBJ1-5; 10 positions agree with TRBD1. J was trimmed by 4 bases and V by 1 base; bases with no gene match: 4. Germline CDR1 is SGHAT and CDR2 is FQDESV (reference sequence). This CDR3 is 16 amino acids long. CDR3 region: CASSLGQGQGNQPQHF. As DNA, the CDR3 is TGTGCCAGCAGCTTAGGGCAGGGACAGGGGAATCAGCCCCAGCATTTT.

The J gene is TRBJ1-1, the V gene TRBV4-3; possibly TRBD1 for D (6 bases). Germline V gene lookup returns CDR1 LGHNA and CDR2 YSLEER. The V gene lost 5 bases and the J gene lost 1 base, with 11 bases spanning the gap. This CDR3 has 14 residues. CDR3 protein: CASSYTTGNTEAFF. In DNA form, the CDR3 reads TGCGCCAGCAGCTACACGACAGGGAACACTGAAGCTTTCTTT.

The chain joins TRBV28 to TRBJ1-5; TRBD1 matches at 8 bases. Germline loops: CDR1 MDHEN, CDR2 SYDVKM. V trimming: 5 bases; J trimming: 6 bases; junction bases outside the gene matches: 9. This CDR3 has 15 residues. DNA for the CDR3: TGTGCCAGCAGTCTCTTCGACAGGGGTCGTCAGCCCCAGCATTTT. Protein sequence: CASSLFDRGRQPQHF.

The J gene is TRBJ2-7, the V gene TRBV15, with a weak D call TRBD1 (6 bases). The CDR3 has 19 residues. Germline V gene lookup returns CDR1 LNHNV and CDR2 YYDKDF (reference sequence). Deletions cut 1 base from V and 0 bases from J, with 22 bases between. The CDR3 region is CATSRVSGEWTASSYEQYF. The CDR3 DNA sequence: TGTGCCACCAGCAGAGTTTCCGGTGAATGGACAGCGAGCTCCTACGAGCAGTACTTC.

This clone was seen a single time. The chain uses TRBV9 and TRBJ1-1, with D perhaps TRBD1 (6 bases). Germline V gives CDR1 SGDLS, CDR2 YYNGEE. The CDR3 spans 20 residues. Trimming took 3 bases from V and 3 from J, leaving 30 bases between them. CDR3 DNA sequence: TGTGCCAGCAGCGCCCCCCTTTTTCCCCAGCGACAGGAGTATGACACTGAAGCTTTCTTT. The encoded protein is CASSAPLFPQRQEYDTEAFF. Full variable domain (rest looked up from reference TRBV9 and TRBJ1-1): DSGVTQTPKHLITATGQRVTLRCSPRSGDLSVYWYQQSLDQGLQFLIQYYNGEERAKGNILERFSAQQFPDLHSELNLSSLELGDSALYFCASSAPLFPQRQEYDTEAFFGQGTRLTVV.

The chain links TRBV7-8 to TRBJ1-5, with D tentatively TRBD1 (6 bases). The CDR3 length is 14 residues. The V and J ends lost 1 base and 3 bases respectively, with 7 bases between them. Germline CDR1 reads SGHVS; CDR2 reads FQNEAQ. The CDR3 sequence: CASSLGTVNQPQHF. The DNA for the CDR3 is TGTGCCAGCAGCTTAGGGACAGTCAATCAGCCCCAGCATTTT. Combining the CDR3 with reference TRBV7-8 and TRBJ1-5 gives the whole variable domain GAGVSQSPRYKVAKRGQDVALRCDPISGHVSLFWYQQALGQGPEFLTYFQNEAQLDKSGLPSDRFFAERPEGSVSTLKIQRTQQEDSAVYLCASSLGTVNQPQHFGDGTRLSIL.

This chain uses TRBV6-5 with TRBJ2-2, with D possibly TRBD1 on 5 matching bases. V shed 6 bases and J shed 4 bases, with 12 bases lying between them. CDR1 and CDR2 (germline): MNHEY, SVGAGI. The CDR3 covers 14 residues. CDR3 bases: TGTGCCAGCAGCAGCAGGGCGGCCACCGGGGAGCTGTTTTTT. Protein sequence: CASSSRAATGELFF.

The chain joins TRBV28 to TRBJ1-5; TRBD1 agrees at 11 bases. The CDR3 totals 17 residues. Germline-derived CDR1 and CDR2 are MDHEN and SYDVKM. With 4 bases clipped from V and 4 bases from J, the junction kept 9 bases outside the gene matches. DNA for the CDR3: TGTGCCAGCAGTTCCCCCGCCGGGACAGGGGGAAATCAGCCCCAGCATTTT. Encoded protein: CASSSPAGTGGNQPQHF.

CDR3 sequence (DNA): TGTGCCAGCAGCCCCGCCGAGAAACTCTATGGCTACACCTTC. Its protein product is CASSPAEKLYGYTF. This chain connects TRBV27 to TRBJ1-2; no definite D call. V shed 6 bases and J shed 4 bases, with 15 bases lying between them. The CDR3 spans 14 residues. CDR1 is MNHEY, CDR2 SMNVEV, per germline (reference sequence).

About this clone itself: One junction end does not reproduce the germline sequence, and a read error may be involved. V and J are TRBV18 and TRBJ1-4, with D perhaps TRBD1 (6 bases). The CDR3 covers 15 residues. The germline V gene encodes CDR1 KGHSH and CDR2 LQKENI. CDR3 region: CASSTPGALNEKLFF. CDR3 bases: TGTGCCAGCTCAACACCAGGGGCACTTAATGAAAAACTGTTTTTT. Full variable domain (missing parts from reference TRBV18 and TRBJ1-4): NAGVMQNPRHLVRRRGQEARLRCSPMKGHSHVYWYRQLPEEGLKFMVYLQKENIIDESGMPKERFSAEFPKEGPSILRIQQVVRGDSAAYFCASSTPGALNEKLFFGSGTQLSVL.

The CDR3 region has the DNA TGTGCCAGCAGCGCCCCGGGACTCATAAGCAATCAGCCCCAGCATTTT. Amino acids: CASSAPGLISNQPQHF. The V call is TRBV7-8, the J call TRBJ1-5; D may be TRBD1 (5 bases). Germline CDR1 is SGHVS and CDR2 is FQNEAQ. The CDR3 has 16 residues. The V end lost 5 bases, the J end lost 1 base, and 15 bases lay between the germline ends.

This clone showed up just a few times. This chain links TRBV4-3 with TRBJ2-1, with D maybe TRBD2 (6 bases). CDR1 LGHNA and CDR2 YSLEER come from the germline V gene. Trimming took off 1 base at V and 9 bases at J, with 7 bases between the two ends. The CDR3 length is 12 residues. The CDR3 nucleotides read TGCGCCAGCAGCCAAGTGGAGGGTGAGCAGTTCTTC. This codes for CASSQVEGEQFF.

This chain connects TRBV4-3 to TRBJ1-2; 11 bases line up with TRBD1. Germline lookup yields CDR1 LGHNA and CDR2 YSLEER. With V trimmed by 1 base and J by 7 bases, 11 bases remained unmatched. The CDR3 loop spans 17 amino acids. DNA for the CDR3: TGCGCCAGCAGCCAAGTAGGGACAGGGGGGGTCCGTAGTGGCTACACCTTC. Its translation is CASSQVGTGGVRSGYTF.